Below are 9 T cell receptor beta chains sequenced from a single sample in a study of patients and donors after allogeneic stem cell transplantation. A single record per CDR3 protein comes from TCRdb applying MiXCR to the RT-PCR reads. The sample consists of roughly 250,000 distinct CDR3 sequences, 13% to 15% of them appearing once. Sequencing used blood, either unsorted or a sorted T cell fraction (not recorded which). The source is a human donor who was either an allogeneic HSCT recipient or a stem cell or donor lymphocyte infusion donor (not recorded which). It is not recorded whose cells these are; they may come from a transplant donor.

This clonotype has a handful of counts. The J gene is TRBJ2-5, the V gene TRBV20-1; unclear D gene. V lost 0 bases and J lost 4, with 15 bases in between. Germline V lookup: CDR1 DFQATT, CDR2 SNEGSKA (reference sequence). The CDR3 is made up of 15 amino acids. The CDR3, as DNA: TGCAGTGCTAGAGATCGGGCAGGACCCCTAGAGACCCAGTACTTC. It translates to CSARDRAGPLETQYF.

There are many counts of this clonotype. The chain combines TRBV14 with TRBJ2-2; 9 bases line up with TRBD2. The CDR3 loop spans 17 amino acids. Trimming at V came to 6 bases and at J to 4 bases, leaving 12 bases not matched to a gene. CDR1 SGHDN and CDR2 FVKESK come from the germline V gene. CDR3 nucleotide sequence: TGTGCCAGCAGTAAGGCTGGTAGCGGGAGTTTCACCGGGGAGCTGTTTTTT. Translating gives CASSKAGSGSFTGELFF.

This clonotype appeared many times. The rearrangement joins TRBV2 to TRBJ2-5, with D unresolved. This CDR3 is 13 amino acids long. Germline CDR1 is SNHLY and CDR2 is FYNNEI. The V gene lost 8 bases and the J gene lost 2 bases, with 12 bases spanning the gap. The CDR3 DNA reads TGTGCCAGCTGGGCCAACCATCAAGAGACCCAGTACTTC. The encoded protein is CASWANHQETQYF.

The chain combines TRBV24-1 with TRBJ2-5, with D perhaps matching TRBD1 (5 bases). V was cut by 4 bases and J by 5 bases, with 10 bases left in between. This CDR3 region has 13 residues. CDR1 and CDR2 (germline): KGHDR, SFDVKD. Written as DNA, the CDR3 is TGTGCCACCAGTGACCAGGGCCGGGAGACCCAGTACTTC. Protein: CATSDQGRETQYF.

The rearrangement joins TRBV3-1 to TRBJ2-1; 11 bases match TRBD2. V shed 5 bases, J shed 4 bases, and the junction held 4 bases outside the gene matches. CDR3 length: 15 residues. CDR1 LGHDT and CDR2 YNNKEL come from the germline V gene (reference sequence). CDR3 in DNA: TGTGCCAGCAGCTCCGGGACTAGCGGATACAATGAGCAGTTCTTC. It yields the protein CASSSGTSGYNEQFF.

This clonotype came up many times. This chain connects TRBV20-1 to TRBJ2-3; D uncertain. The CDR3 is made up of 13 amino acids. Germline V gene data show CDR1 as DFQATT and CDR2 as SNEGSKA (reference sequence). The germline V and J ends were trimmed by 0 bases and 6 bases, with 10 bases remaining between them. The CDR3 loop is CSARDRVRDTQYF. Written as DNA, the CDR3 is TGCAGTGCTAGAGATAGGGTCCGGGATACGCAGTATTTT.

CDR3 amino acids: CASTPTPGGYNEQFF. CDR3 bases: TGTGCCAGCACCCCTACACCCGGTGGCTACAATGAGCAGTTCTTC. The chain has TRBV5-6 and TRBJ2-1; no clear D gene. This CDR3 is built from 15 residues. Per germline, CDR1 SGHDT and CDR2 YYEEEE. V was trimmed by 6 bases and J by 3 bases, leaving 16 bases between them. Based on the CDR3 plus reference TRBV5-6 and TRBJ2-1, the full variable domain is DAGVTQSPTHLIKTRGQQVTLRCSPKSGHDTVSWYQQALGQGPQFIFQYYEEEERQRGNFPDRFSGHQFPNYSSELNVNALLLGDSALYLCASTPTPGGYNEQFFGPGTRLTVL.

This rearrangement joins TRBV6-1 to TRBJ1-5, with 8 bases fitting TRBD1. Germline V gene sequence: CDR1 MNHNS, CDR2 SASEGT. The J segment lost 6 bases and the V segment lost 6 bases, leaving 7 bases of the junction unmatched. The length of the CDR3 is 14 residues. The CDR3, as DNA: TGTGCCAGCAGCCACGGACAGGGCAGTCAGCCCCAGCATTTT. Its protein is CASSHGQGSQPQHF.

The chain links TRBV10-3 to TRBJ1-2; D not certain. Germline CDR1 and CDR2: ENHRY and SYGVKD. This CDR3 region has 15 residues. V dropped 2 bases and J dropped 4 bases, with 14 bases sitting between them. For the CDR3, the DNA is TGTGCCATCAGTGAGGGCGGGGTTAATGGCTATGGCTACACCTTC. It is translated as CAISEGGVNGYGYTF.